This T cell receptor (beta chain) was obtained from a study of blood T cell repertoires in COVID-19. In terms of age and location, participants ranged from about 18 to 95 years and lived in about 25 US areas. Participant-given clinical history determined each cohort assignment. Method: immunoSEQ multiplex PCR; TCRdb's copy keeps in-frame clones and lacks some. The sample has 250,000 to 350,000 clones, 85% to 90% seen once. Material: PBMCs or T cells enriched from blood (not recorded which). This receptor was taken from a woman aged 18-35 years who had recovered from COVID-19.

The CDR3 nucleotides read TGTGCCAGCAGCTTGGGGACAAACTATGGCTACACCTTC. As protein: CASSLGTNYGYTF. V and J are TRBV5-5 and TRBJ1-2; tentative D call: TRBD1 (5 bases). The germline V gene has CDR1 SGHKS and CDR2 YYEKEE (reference sequence). This CDR3 comprises 13 residues. Trimming left V 0 bases short and J 2 bases short, with 5 bases between.